The present T cell receptor (beta chain) was sequenced within a study of shared clonotypes between healthy human individuals. Clones were read by immunoSEQ multiplex PCR, and TCRdb kept only the in-frame ones, dropping some. Of more than 900,000 clones listed, approximately 78% are singletons. Trimming pared 0 bases from V and 3 bases from J, leaving 11 bases between. In germline, CDR1 is MNHEY, CDR2 SVGAGI. This CDR3 is built from 15 residues. Sequenced input: memory CD4+ T cells from PBMCs. Subset described: CD45RA-negative fraction. J is TRBJ1-2 and V is TRBV6-5; D call uncertain. The clonotype was recovered from a man aged 18 to 29 in good health. Some clones in this sample may be carry-over from other donors' samples. The CDR3 sequence is CASSYSLVADYGYTF. The DNA for the CDR3 is TGTGCCAGCAGTTACTCGTTGGTAGCAGACTATGGCTACACCTTC.